The present T cell receptor beta chain was sequenced within a study of identical twins. The V end was cut by 6 bases, the J end by 6 bases, with 12 bases between. The CDR3 loop spans 12 amino acids. TCRdb reprocessed the 5' RACE reads via MiXCR and lists one record per CDR3 protein. This sample has roughly 720,000 distinct CDR3 sequences, with over 15% found just once. The data were also submitted as part of a second study, on T cells expressing NK-cell markers. From that report: Expanded NKG2C+ T cell clones had unclear HCMV specificity.

This sequence originates from a young woman in good health. V usage is TRBV12-3 or TRBV12-4 and J usage is TRBJ2-7; D not certain. Sequenced material: PBMCs. Here the CDR3 reads CASRPRNSEQYF. CDR3 coding DNA: TGTGCCAGCAGACCCCGTAACTCCGAGCAGTACTTC.